This T cell receptor (beta chain) emerged from a study of neurological immune-mediated disorders. In its sample, this clonotype was seen many times. PBMCs numbering 2 million and stored at -80 C yielded the unsorted libraries. Every sequencing run generated over 190 million TCR-beta sequences from 15-18 subjects. TCRdb independently ran MiXCR on the 5' RACE reads; one entry per CDR3 protein. In the table there are 80,000 to 85,000 distinct CDR3 sequences, just over 2.5% of which are singletons. Germline values: CDR1 DFQATT, CDR2 SNEGSKA (reference sequence). After removal of 2 bases from V and 5 bases from J, the junction contained 2 bases not matched to a gene. This CDR3 is 13 amino acids long.

Sequencing was done on a sample of PBMCs. This rearrangement joins TRBV20-1 to TRBJ2-5; 10 bases match TRBD2. The receptor comes from a woman in her thirties with multiple sclerosis. The CDR3 DNA reads as TGCAGTGCTAGACTAGCGGGAGTCGAGACCCAGTACTTC. Residues: CSARLAGVETQYF.